The 18 T cell receptor beta chains below come from one sample, sequenced in a study of neurological immune-mediated disorders. TCRdb re-analysed the 5' RACE reads in MiXCR, keeping a single row per CDR3 protein. This sample has around 20,000 distinct CDR3 sequences; 5.5% to 8% occur once, and the top ten carry roughly 40%. What was sequenced was CD8+ T cells from blood. Receptor source: a man between 18 and 29 years old in good health.

Many counts were recorded for this clonotype. V is TRBV12-3 or TRBV12-4 and J is TRBJ2-7; 11 bases line up with TRBD1. The CDR3 contains 14 residues. J was trimmed by 4 bases and V by 7 bases; bases with no gene match: 6. In DNA, the CDR3 is TGTGCCAGCACCCATGGACAGGGGGCTTACGAGCAGTACTTC. Encoded protein: CASTHGQGAYEQYF.

This clonotype was detected many times. V gene TRBV19 combines with J gene TRBJ1-5, with a tentative D call TRBD1 (6 bases). CDR1 LNHDA and CDR2 SQIVND come from the germline V gene (reference sequence). The V end was cut by 6 bases, the J end by 7 bases, with 19 bases between. The CDR3 runs 15 residues. This CDR3 is CASRLGTKGLQPQHF. The CDR3 DNA is TGTGCCAGTAGACTCGGGACAAAAGGATTGCAGCCCCAGCATTTT.

In its sample, this clonotype was seen many times. V gene TRBV12-3 or TRBV12-4 combines with J gene TRBJ1-5; D uncertain. This CDR3 has 15 amino acids. Trimming removed 5 bases from V and 7 bases from J, with 18 bases in between. As DNA, the CDR3 is TGTGCCAGCAGTCCCGGAGGTTTCGGAGGGCAGCCCCAGCATTTT. It is translated as CASSPGGFGGQPQHF.

This clonotype appeared many times. J is TRBJ2-5 and V is TRBV7-2; D is perhaps TRBD2 (5 bases). This CDR3 region has 16 residues. Germline-derived CDR1 and CDR2 are SGHTA and FQGNSA. V lost 3 bases to trimming and J lost 1 base, with 15 bases between them. The CDR3 spells CASSFSSGDSQETQYF. The CDR3 DNA reads TGTGCCAGCAGCTTTTCCAGCGGCGATAGCCAAGAGACCCAGTACTTC.

This clonotype was counted at least ten times. The genes are TRBV5-1 and TRBJ2-3; D remains ambiguous. Between the trimmed V and J ends, which lost 4 bases and 6 bases, there was a span of 9 bases. From germline, CDR1 is SGHRS and CDR2 YFSETQ. CDR3 size: 12 residues. The CDR3 nucleotides are TGCGCCAGCAGCCCCGGTGGTGATACGCAGTATTTT. This codes for CASSPGGDTQYF. Complete variable domain (other parts from reference TRBV5-1 and TRBJ2-3): KAGVTQTPRYLIKTRGQQVTLSCSPISGHRSVSWYQQTPGQGLQFLFEYFSETQRNKGNFPGRFSGRQFSNSRSEMNVSTLELGDSALYLCASSPGGDTQYFGPGTRLTVL.

This clonotype was counted at least ten times. This chain connects TRBV7-9 to TRBJ2-1, with 7 bases fitting TRBD2. The V and J ends lost 5 bases and 4 bases, in that order; junction bases with no gene match: 5. The CDR3 length is 14 residues. CDR1 and CDR2 from the germline V gene are SEHNR and FQNEAQ (reference sequence). The CDR3 loop is CASSPAGTYNEQFF. The DNA for the CDR3 is TGTGCCAGCAGCCCAGCGGGGACGTACAATGAGCAGTTCTTC.

This clonotype appeared many times. The CDR3 sequence: CASSATENTEAFF. CDR3 sequence (DNA): TGTGCCAGCAGTGCGACGGAGAACACTGAAGCTTTCTTT. This chain uses TRBV6-2 or TRBV6-3 with TRBJ1-1; D is undetermined. Germline lookup yields CDR1 MNHEY and CDR2 SVGEGT. CDR3 length: 13 amino acids. Trimming removed 5 bases from V and 1 base from J, with 8 bases in between.

This sequence joins TRBV6-5 and TRBJ1-2; weak D call: TRBD1 (6 bases). The germline gives CDR1 MNHEY, CDR2 SVGAGI. The CDR3 covers 13 residues. The germline V and J ends were trimmed by 2 bases and 8 bases, with 12 bases remaining between them. DNA of the CDR3: TGTGCCAGCAGTTACCGAGGGGGTGAAGGCTACACCTTC. This sequence encodes CASSYRGGEGYTF.

This clonotype was seen repeatedly, ten times or more. The V and J genes are TRBV30 and TRBJ2-7; the match to TRBD1 covers 7 bases. The junction had 6 bases not matched to a gene; V was cut back by 5 bases and J by 5 bases. The CDR3 is 12 amino acids. Germline V gives CDR1 GTSNPN, CDR2 SVGIG (reference sequence). This CDR3 reads CAWGPDRDEQYF. CDR3 DNA: TGTGCCTGGGGGCCTGACAGGGACGAGCAGTACTTC.

This clonotype has a count of ten or more. The rearrangement uses TRBV20-1 and TRBJ1-5; D is uncertain. V lost 0 bases and J 0 bases, leaving 12 bases between the germline ends. CDR1 is DFQATT and CDR2 is SNEGSKA in the germline V gene (reference sequence). This CDR3 comprises 16 residues. In DNA, the CDR3 is TGCAGTGCTAGAGATCCGGGGAGCAATAGCAATCAGCCCCAGCATTTT. Translated, it gives CSARDPGSNSNQPQHF.

This clonotype was counted many times. The genes are TRBV28 and TRBJ2-7; no reliable D call. V shed 10 bases and J shed 4 bases, with 11 bases lying between them. The CDR3 is 11 amino acids. Germline V gives CDR1 MDHEN, CDR2 SYDVKM. The CDR3 bases are TGTGCCACCTATCTTGGGTACGAGCAGTACTTC. Amino acids: CATYLGYEQYF.

This clonotype was observed many times. In nucleotides, the CDR3 is TGTGCCAGCAGCGATCCCCCGAACCTTGAAGCTTTCTTT. Translating gives CASSDPPNLEAFF. The V and J genes are TRBV7-2 and TRBJ1-1, with D unclear. Looked up from germline, CDR1 is SGHTA and CDR2 is FQGNSA. The CDR3 consists of 13 residues. Trimming pared 5 bases from V and 7 bases from J, leaving 14 bases between.

This clonotype has ten or more counts. The chain is built from TRBV7-9 and TRBJ1-5; the D is unclear. The CDR3 is 14 amino acids. Germline CDR1 reads SEHNR; CDR2 reads FQNEAQ (reference sequence). V lost 6 bases, J lost 1 base, and 10 bases lay in between. DNA of the CDR3: TGTGCCAGCAGTTCCGGACTGAGCAATCAGCCCCAGCATTTT. It translates to CASSSGLSNQPQHF.

There are many counts of this clonotype. The rearrangement joins TRBV7-9 to TRBJ1-2; D gene ambiguous. The length of the CDR3 is 14 residues. Trimming left V 7 bases short and J 0 bases short, with 12 bases between. CDR1 is SEHNR and CDR2 is FQNEAQ in the germline V gene (reference sequence). The CDR3 loop is CASTLEEANYGYTF. CDR3 nucleotides: TGTGCCAGCACCCTAGAAGAAGCTAACTATGGCTACACCTTC.

This clonotype was recorded at least ten times. The V and J genes are TRBV6-5 and TRBJ2-7, with 9 bases identical to TRBD2. V dropped 2 bases and J dropped 7; count of bases not matched to a gene: 9. The germline gives CDR1 MNHEY, CDR2 SVGAGI. This CDR3 is built from 15 residues. The CDR3 DNA sequence: TGTGCCAGCAGTTACGTGACTAGCGGTCTGGGAGAGCAGTACTTC. As protein: CASSYVTSGLGEQYF.

This clonotype was detected ten times or more. The CDR3 bases are TGTGCCAGCAGTTACGCTTCAGGGGGCGAACGCGGCTACACCTTC. Protein: CASSYASGGERGYTF. The chain has TRBV6-5 and TRBJ1-2; 8 nucleotides align to TRBD1. The germline gives CDR1 MNHEY, CDR2 SVGAGI. This CDR3 spans 15 amino acids. V lost 2 bases to trimming and J lost 8 bases; unmatched junction nucleotides: 10.

This clonotype came up many times. The V and J genes are TRBV6-5 and TRBJ2-1; no clear D. This CDR3 has 14 amino acids. V lost 8 bases and J 2 bases, leaving 13 bases between the germline ends. Germline CDR1 reads MNHEY; CDR2 reads SVGAGI. This chain's CDR3 is CASGFRTAYNEQFF. CDR3 bases: TGTGCCAGCGGATTCAGGACGGCCTACAATGAGCAGTTCTTC.

The sample holds many counts of this clonotype. This rearrangement joins TRBV6-5 to TRBJ1-1; D might be TRBD1 (5 bases). CDR3 length: 11 amino acids. Germline V gives CDR1 MNHEY, CDR2 SVGAGI. V was clipped by 6 bases and J by 7 bases, with 9 bases between them. The CDR3 sequence is CASRRGVEAFF. The CDR3, as DNA: TGTGCCAGCAGACGGGGCGTTGAAGCTTTCTTT.